This entry features one TCR beta chain sequence. Since a much larger clone is just one base distant, this may be a read error. These data originate in a study of early T cells in non-severe SARS-CoV-2 infection. Individual cDNA molecules carried attached unique molecular identifiers. TCRdb called the 5' RACE reads again in MiXCR, with one record for every CDR3 protein. This sample has roughly 50,000 distinct CDR3 sequences, with roughly 7.6% found just once. Germline V CDR1 and CDR2: SEHNR, FQNEAQ (reference sequence). V was shortened by 7 bases and J by 3 bases, with 10 bases between the two germline ends. CDR3 length: 12 residues.

This TCR was recovered from an adult who was a healthcare worker with PCR-confirmed SARS-CoV-2 infection or an uninfected control (not recorded which). This chain uses TRBV7-9 with TRBJ2-7; D gene unclear. Specimen: whole blood, collected at baseline. This chain's CDR3 is CASNRINYEQYF. In nucleotides, the CDR3 is TGTGCCAGCAACCGTATTAACTACGAGCAGTACTTC. Full variable domain (missing parts from reference TRBV7-9 and TRBJ2-7): DTGVSQNPRHKITKRGQNVTFRCDPISEHNRLYWYRQTLGQGPEFLTYFQNEAQLEKSRLLSDRFSAERPKGSFSTLEIQRTEQGDSAMYLCASNRINYEQYFGPGTRLTVT.